The 20 T cell receptor beta chains below were found in one sample sequenced in a study of molecular identifiers for immune sequencing clone quantification. In TCRdb, the PCR reads were re-called with MiXCR into one record per CDR3 protein. Of about 70,000 distinct CDR3 sequences listed, about 18% were seen once; the top ten hold around 1.5%. Sequenced sample: naive CD8+ T cells from blood, with Jurkat cell RNA spiked in. The subset is: FACS-sorted CD8+CD4-CCR7+CD45RA+ naive T cells. The origin of the receptors is a human donor in good health. Some libraries in this study had Jurkat cell RNA spiked in.

The rearrangement joins TRBV2 to TRBJ1-2; no clear D. V lost 2 bases to trimming and J lost 3 bases, with 13 bases between them. The germline V gene encodes CDR1 SNHLY and CDR2 FYNNEI. The CDR3 runs to 15 residues. The CDR3 sequence is CASSESRAAYYGYTF. CDR3 in DNA: TGTGCCAGCAGTGAATCCCGGGCGGCTTACTATGGCTACACCTTC. Full variable domain (missing parts from reference TRBV2 and TRBJ1-2): EPEVTQTPSHQVTQMGQEVILRCVPISNHLYFYWYRQILGQKVEFLVSFYNNEISEKSEIFDDQFSVERPDGSNFTLKIRSTKLEDSAMYFCASSESRAAYYGYTFGSGTRLTVV.

There are many counts of this clonotype. The genes are TRBV6-5 and TRBJ2-5; the match to TRBD1 covers 9 bases. Trimming removed 2 bases from V and 7 bases from J; junction bases left unmatched: 5. Germline CDR1 and CDR2: MNHEY and SVGAGI. The CDR3 covers 14 residues. The CDR3 is CASSYTGGAGTQYF. Written as DNA, the CDR3 is TGTGCCAGCAGTTACACAGGGGGCGCCGGGACCCAGTACTTC.

This clonotype was observed at least ten times. This chain connects TRBV7-6 to TRBJ2-7, with D perhaps given as TRBD1 or TRBD2 (5 bases each). CDR3 length: 13 amino acids. The ends were cut back, 3 bases at V and 4 bases at J, with 10 bases in the middle. Looked up from germline, CDR1 is SGHVS and CDR2 is FNYEAQ. The CDR3 loop reads CASSLRGGYEQYF. The CDR3 DNA is TGTGCCAGCAGCTTGAGGGGCGGGTACGAGCAGTACTTC.

This clonotype was found many times. The chain is built from TRBV13 and TRBJ1-2; 9 nucleotides match TRBD1. CDR1 is PRHDT and CDR2 is FYEKMQ in the germline V gene (reference sequence). CDR3 length: 17 residues. The trim removed 0 bases at V and 4 bases at J, leaving 9 bases unmatched. The CDR3 region is CASSLGGGTGFPYGYTF. The CDR3 nucleotides read TGTGCCAGCAGCTTAGGAGGAGGGACAGGGTTTCCCTATGGCTACACCTTC.

This clonotype was seen repeatedly, ten times or more. V gene TRBV7-6 combines with J gene TRBJ1-4, with no clear D. The CDR3 sequence is 15 residues long. The V end lost 2 bases, the J end lost 4 bases, and 11 bases lay between the germline ends. Germline CDR1 SGHVS, CDR2 FNYEAQ. The CDR3 sequence: CASSLLLEDNEKLFF. The CDR3 DNA is TGTGCCAGCAGCTTACTTTTGGAGGATAATGAAAAACTGTTTTTT.

This clonotype was seen ten or more times. The genes are TRBV11-2 and TRBJ2-5, with 7 nucleotides matching TRBD2. V lost 5 bases to trimming and J lost 5 bases; unmatched junction nucleotides: 14. Germline CDR1 and CDR2: SGHAT and FQNNGV. This CDR3 is built from 16 residues. The CDR3 protein is CASSRRVREIPETQYF. CDR3 bases: TGTGCCAGCAGCCGCCGGGTGCGGGAGATTCCGGAGACCCAGTACTTC.

This clonotype was picked up many times. The rearrangement joins TRBV28 to TRBJ1-6; D unclear. V lost 5 bases and J lost 0, with 11 bases in between. This CDR3 spans 16 amino acids. Germline CDR1 reads MDHEN; CDR2 reads SYDVKM. The CDR3 sequence: CASSLSGSSYNSPLHF. The CDR3 coding sequence is TGTGCCAGCAGTCTGTCTGGGAGCTCCTATAATTCACCCCTCCACTTT.

The rearrangement uses TRBV24-1 and TRBJ2-5; D gene ambiguous. V gave up 3 bases and J gave up 1 base, with 8 bases separating them. Germline values: CDR1 KGHDR, CDR2 SFDVKD. This CDR3 contains 14 residues. The CDR3 region has the DNA TGTGCCACCAGTGATCCCCGGGCCCAAGAGACCCAGTACTTC. This codes for CATSDPRAQETQYF.

Turning to this clonotype: Possible read error: a much larger clone is one base away. This sequence joins TRBV29-1 and TRBJ2-1; TRBD1 aligns across 8 bases. Germline CDR1 reads SQVTM; CDR2 reads ANQGSEA. The CDR3 runs to 14 residues. The V segment lost 4 bases and the J segment 2 bases; nucleotides outside the gene matches: 4. CDR3 sequence: CSVVGQVPYNEQFF. DNA of the CDR3: TGCAGCGTTGTGGGACAGGTTCCCTACAATGAGCAGTTCTTC.

This clonotype was counted at least ten times. The chain combines TRBV12-3 or TRBV12-4 with TRBJ2-3; 8 bases match TRBD1. The CDR3 is 15 amino acids. Unmatched junction bases numbered 13, after V lost 8 bases and J lost 6 bases. This CDR3 is CASRGPLRDRDTQYF. DNA of the CDR3: TGTGCCAGCCGGGGGCCTCTCCGGGACAGGGATACGCAGTATTTT.

With respect to this clonotype: A much larger clonotype is one base distant, so this may be a read error. Likely a read error: the CDR3 ends without its conserved phenylalanine or tryptophan. The chain employs TRBV6-5 and TRBJ2-3; TRBD2 aligns across 11 bases. CDR1 and CDR2 from the germline V gene are MNHEY and SVGAGI. This CDR3 comprises 17 residues. J lost 5 bases, V lost 1 base, and 8 bases had no gene match. CDR3 in DNA: TGTGCCAGCAGTTACTTATCTAGCGGGAGGCGGGGAGATACGCAGTATTCT. Residues: CASSYLSSGRRGDTQYS.

There are a few counts of this clonotype. V and J are TRBV19 and TRBJ1-2; 9 bases are a match to TRBD1. With V trimmed by 10 bases and J by 2 bases, 17 bases remained unmatched. CDR3 length equals 17 residues. CDR1 is LNHDA and CDR2 is SQIVND in the germline V gene (reference sequence). CDR3 in DNA: TGTGCCACCTCGCCCGGGACAGGGCGTTCTTGGAACTATGGCTACACCTTC. This codes for CATSPGTGRSWNYGYTF.

This clonotype was seen once. A single base separates this from a much larger clone, so it may be a read error. The chain uses TRBV3-1 and TRBJ2-7, with D unclear. There are 11 residues in the CDR3. Germline CDR1 is LGHDT and CDR2 is YNNKEL (reference sequence). The CDR3 protein is CASGGLDEQCF. The CDR3 DNA is TGTGCCAGCGGTGGGCTTGACGAGCAGTGCTTC.

The chain couples TRBV19 to TRBJ1-5; D remains ambiguous. Germline CDR1 reads LNHDA; CDR2 reads SQIVND (reference sequence). The CDR3 contains 14 residues. V lost 5 bases and J lost 0, with 8 bases in between. CDR3 coding DNA: TGTGCCAGTAGTCCGATATATAGCAATCAGCCCCAGCATTTT. The encoded protein is CASSPIYSNQPQHF.

This clonotype was seen many times. The chain couples TRBV7-2 to TRBJ2-1; D unresolved. There are 14 residues in the CDR3. Between the trimmed V and J ends, which lost 5 bases and 6 bases, there was a span of 14 bases. CDR1 SGHTA and CDR2 FQGNSA come from the germline V gene. CDR3 residues: CASSPYPAANEQFF. CDR3 DNA sequence: TGTGCCAGCAGCCCCTACCCGGCGGCCAATGAGCAGTTCTTC.

A remark on this clonotype: This may come from a read error, since a much larger clone is one base off. The chain combines TRBV24-1 with TRBJ1-1, with a weak D call TRBD1 (5 bases). Per germline, CDR1 KGHDR and CDR2 SFDVKD. The CDR3 has 12 amino acids. DNA of the CDR3: TGTACCACCAAGGGGCAGGTCGGGAAAGCTTTCTTT. This translates into CTTKGQVGKAFF.

This clonotype was detected a few times. V and J are TRBV9 and TRBJ2-1, with D uncertain. V lost 4 bases and J lost 4, with 15 bases in between. The CDR3 length is 15 residues. Germline CDR1 reads SGDLS; CDR2 reads YYNGEE. The CDR3 loop is CASSNPEFPYNEQFF. The CDR3 nucleotides read TGTGCCAGCAGCAACCCTGAGTTTCCTTACAATGAGCAGTTCTTC.

As regards this clonotype: One end of the junction fails to match germline, which may point to a read error. This chain links TRBV19 with TRBJ2-3; tentative D call: TRBD1 (6 bases). Germline-derived CDR1 and CDR2 are LNHDA and SQIVND (reference sequence). The CDR3 consists of 12 residues. The CDR3 here is CASSTGSDTQYF. DNA for the CDR3: TGTGCCAGCAGTACAGGGTCCGATACGCAGTATTTT.

This clonotype was recorded many times. The chain combines TRBV7-2 with TRBJ2-7; 8 nucleotides agree with TRBD1. The junction had 4 bases not matched to a gene; V was cut back by 1 base and J by 5 bases. The CDR3 has 14 amino acids. CDR1 is SGHTA and CDR2 is FQGNSA in the germline V gene. In DNA, the CDR3 is TGTGCCAGCAGCTTAGTTCCAGGGGGCGACGAGCAGTACTTC. Its protein product is CASSLVPGGDEQYF.

This clonotype was picked up many times. One end of the junction varies from germline; a read error may be responsible. The J gene is TRBJ2-7, the V gene TRBV5-1, with D unclear. CDR3 length: 12 residues. CDR1 SGHRS and CDR2 YFSETQ come from the germline V gene. The CDR3 coding sequence is TGCGCCAGCAGTTTGGAGCCCTACGAGCAGTACTTC. Its protein is CASSLEPYEQYF. The variable domain in full, completed from reference TRBV5-1 and TRBJ2-7, reads KAGVTQTPRYLIKTRGQQVTLSCSPISGHRSVSWYQQTPGQGLQFLFEYFSETQRNKGNFPGRFSGRQFSNSRSEMNVSTLELGDSALYLCASSLEPYEQYFGPGTRLTVT.